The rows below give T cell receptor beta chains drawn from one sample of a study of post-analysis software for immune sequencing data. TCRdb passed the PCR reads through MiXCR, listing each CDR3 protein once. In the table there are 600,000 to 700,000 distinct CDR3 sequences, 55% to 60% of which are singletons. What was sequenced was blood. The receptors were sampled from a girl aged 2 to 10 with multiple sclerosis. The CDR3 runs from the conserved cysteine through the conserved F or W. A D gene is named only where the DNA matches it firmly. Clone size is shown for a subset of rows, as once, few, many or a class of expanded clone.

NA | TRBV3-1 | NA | CSSSQPGPTGEQYF
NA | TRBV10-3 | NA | CAISEPDRAPYEQYF
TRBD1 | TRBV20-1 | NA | CSARVTGGNGLETQYF
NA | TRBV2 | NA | CASGFGFFGSNEQFF
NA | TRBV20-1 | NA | CSASTQYEQYF
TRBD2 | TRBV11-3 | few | CASSGSGRAGADTQYF
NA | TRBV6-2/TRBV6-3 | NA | CASSYPTDYGYTF
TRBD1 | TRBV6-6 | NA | CASSAGPGQRTQETQYF
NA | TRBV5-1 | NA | CASSSTAVVQETQYF
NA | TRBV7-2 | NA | CASSLQGPDNGQPQHF
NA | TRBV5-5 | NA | CASSLAPLWHEQFF
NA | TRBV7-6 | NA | CASSLESVTGRVAQYF
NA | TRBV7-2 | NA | CASSPPGHGRGEQFF
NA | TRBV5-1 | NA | CASSLDGGIYGYTF
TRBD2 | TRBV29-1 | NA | CSSTITSGTDTQYF
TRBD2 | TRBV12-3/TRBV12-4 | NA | CASTAGGGTDTQYF
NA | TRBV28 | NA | CASSLSSTFETQYF
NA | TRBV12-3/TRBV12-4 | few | CASSPTGIGEQYF
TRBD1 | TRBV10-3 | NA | CAIRRQGRYEQYF
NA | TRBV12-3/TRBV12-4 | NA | CASSSQSAETQYF
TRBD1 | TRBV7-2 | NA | CASSSGTGGAHNYGYTF
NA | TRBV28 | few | CASSFLRDVRQETQYF
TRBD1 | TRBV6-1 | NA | CASSEGQGISGANVLTF
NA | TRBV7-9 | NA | CASNGQLTDTQYF
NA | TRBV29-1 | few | CSVELGSSEGYEQYF
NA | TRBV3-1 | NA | CASSQDSGAQETQYF
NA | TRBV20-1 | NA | CSARVPALQGWQFF
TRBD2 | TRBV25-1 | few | CASSVSGGPVDEQFF
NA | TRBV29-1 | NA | CSVETVDGYTF
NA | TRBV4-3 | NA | CASSQDLTRQETQYF
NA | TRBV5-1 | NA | CASSLGGRGSSEFF
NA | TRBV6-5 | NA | CASSPGWTDTQYF
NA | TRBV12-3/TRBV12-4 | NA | CASSWQGYNQPQHF